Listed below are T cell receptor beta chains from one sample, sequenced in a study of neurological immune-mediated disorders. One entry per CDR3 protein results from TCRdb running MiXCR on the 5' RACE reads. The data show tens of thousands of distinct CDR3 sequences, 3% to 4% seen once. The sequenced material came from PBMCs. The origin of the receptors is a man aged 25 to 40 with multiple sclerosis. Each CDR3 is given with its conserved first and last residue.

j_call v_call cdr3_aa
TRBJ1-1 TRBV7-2 CASSLRTGVNTEAFF
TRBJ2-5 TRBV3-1 CASSQDRGAVDQETQYF
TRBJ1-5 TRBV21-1 CASSPAGWQGFNQPQHF
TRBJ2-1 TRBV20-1 CSASHGQGAWNEQFF
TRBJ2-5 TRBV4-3 CASSQDARQSETQYF
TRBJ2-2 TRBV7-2 CASSLGVYRTGELFF
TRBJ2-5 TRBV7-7 CASSLRPAGETQYF
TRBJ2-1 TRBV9 CASSVERGAVNEQFF
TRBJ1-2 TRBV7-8 CASSLGTEYGYTF
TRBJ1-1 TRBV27 CASSPYRGSTEAFF
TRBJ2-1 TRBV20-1 CSATGGSTSSYNEQFF
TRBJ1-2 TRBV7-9 CASSLSPNYGYTF
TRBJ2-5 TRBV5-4 CASSPYPLIQETQYF
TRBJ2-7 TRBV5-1 CASSFSGSSYEQYF
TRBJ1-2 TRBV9 CASSVSWGGKGNYGYTF
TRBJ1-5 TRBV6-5 CASSYSYSNQPQNF
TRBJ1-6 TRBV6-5 CASSYSRTGDSPLNF
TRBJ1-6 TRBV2 CASKLTLGGSSYNSPLNF
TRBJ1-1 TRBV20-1 CSASGMNTEAFF
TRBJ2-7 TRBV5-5 CASSLDWGRSYEQYF
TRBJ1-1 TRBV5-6 CASSLPGAWDTEAFF
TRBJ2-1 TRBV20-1 CSARPTPGTLLRSSYNEQFF
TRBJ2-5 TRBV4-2 CASSQDPSSGANQETQYF
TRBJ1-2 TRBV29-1 CSVHTIKGGDGYTF
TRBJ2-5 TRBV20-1 CSAKEELARGAQYF
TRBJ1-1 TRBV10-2 CASSQQGDTEAFF
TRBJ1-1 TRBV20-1 CSAAGQSLEAFF
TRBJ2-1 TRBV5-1 CASSPGLAGAPSSYNEQFF
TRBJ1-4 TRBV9 CASSAPGRIEKLFF
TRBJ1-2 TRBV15 CATSRDAKTNYGYTF
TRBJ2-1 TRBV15 CATRGGLAETYNEQFF
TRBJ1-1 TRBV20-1 CSARSPDTEAFF
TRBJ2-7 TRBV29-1 CSVEGGTEQYF
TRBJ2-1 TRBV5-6 CASSPHGAEQFF
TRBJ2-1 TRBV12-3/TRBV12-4 CASSLAGTGYNEQFF
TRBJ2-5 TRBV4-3 CASSQLGTGGEETQYF
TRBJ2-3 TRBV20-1 CSVQASGNTDTQYF
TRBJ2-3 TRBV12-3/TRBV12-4 CASRPSGGVRTDTQYF
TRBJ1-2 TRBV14 CASSLSGYGYTF
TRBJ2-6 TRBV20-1 CSAAGGGLSSGANVLTF
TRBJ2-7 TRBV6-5 CASSFPGYEQYF
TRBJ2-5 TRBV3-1 CASSLGSGGETQYF
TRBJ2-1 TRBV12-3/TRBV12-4 CASSLRLAKYNEQFF
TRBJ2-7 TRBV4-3 CASSQEGTGGYEQYF
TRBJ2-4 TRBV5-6 CASNLNRGNIQYF
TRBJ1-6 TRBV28 CASTQPDRGGSPLHF
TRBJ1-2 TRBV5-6 CASTLIGGGYGYTF
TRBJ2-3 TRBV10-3 CAIKGALRTDTQYF
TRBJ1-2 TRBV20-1 CSARDQLDSIWHGYTF
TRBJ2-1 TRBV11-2 CASSPSVRNEQFF